This record looks at one T cell receptor beta chain sequence and its context. TCRdb keeps only in-frame clones here, not all; method: immunoSEQ multiplex PCR. Of about 300,000 clones listed, approximately 76% are singletons. Trimming removed 1 base from V and 2 bases from J, with 17 bases in between. The CDR3 has 17 residues. The germline V gene encodes CDR1 SGHAT and CDR2 FQNNGV. This sample is drawn from a study of cytotoxic CD8 clonotypes in ibrutinib-treated CLL. The clonotype originates from a human donor with chronic lymphocytic leukemia. The V and J genes are TRBV11-2 and TRBJ2-5; possibly TRBD1 for D (5 bases). The sample consisted of PBMCs, taken at disease progression, from a patient treated with ibrutinib. The DNA of the CDR3 is TGTGCCAGCAGCTTAGCATTGGCAGGGTCTCGTCAAGAGACCCAGTACTTC. This translates into CASSLALAGSRQETQYF.